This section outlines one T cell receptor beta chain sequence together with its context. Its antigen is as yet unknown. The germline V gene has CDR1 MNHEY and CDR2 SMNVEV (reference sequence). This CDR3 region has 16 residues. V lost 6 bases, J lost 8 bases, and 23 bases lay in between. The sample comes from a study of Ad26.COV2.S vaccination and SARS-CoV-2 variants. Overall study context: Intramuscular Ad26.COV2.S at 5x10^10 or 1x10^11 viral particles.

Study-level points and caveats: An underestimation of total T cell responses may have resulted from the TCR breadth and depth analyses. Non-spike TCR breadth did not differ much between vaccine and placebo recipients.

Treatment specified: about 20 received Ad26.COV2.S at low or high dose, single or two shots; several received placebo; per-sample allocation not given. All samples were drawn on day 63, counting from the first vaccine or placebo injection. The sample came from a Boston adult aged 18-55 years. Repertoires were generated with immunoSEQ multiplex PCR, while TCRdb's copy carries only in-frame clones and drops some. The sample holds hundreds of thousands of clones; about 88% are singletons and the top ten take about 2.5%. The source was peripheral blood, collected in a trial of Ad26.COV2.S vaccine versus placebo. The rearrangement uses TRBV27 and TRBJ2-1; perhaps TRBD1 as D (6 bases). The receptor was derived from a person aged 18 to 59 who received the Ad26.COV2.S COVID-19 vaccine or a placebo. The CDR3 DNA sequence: TGTGCCAGCAGACAAACACGGGACAATATGGTCGATGAGCAGTTCTTC. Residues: CASRQTRDNMVDEQFF.